This is a list of T cell receptor beta chains from one sample in a study of blood T cell repertoires in COVID-19. Assay: immunoSEQ multiplex PCR; the TCRdb copy retains only in-frame clones and omits some. The table has tens of thousands of clones, under 90% seen once. Sequencing was carried out using peripheral blood. The origin of the receptors is a woman aged 65 to 85 with active COVID-19. CDR3s include the opening cysteine and the closing phenylalanine or tryptophan. The order of the fields is J gene, D gene, V gene, clone size, CDR3 protein, CDR3 DNA. The D gene is left open where the match is weak. Expanded clones get a size class; other rows say once, few or many, or leave the size out.

TRBJ2-2 | - | TRBV18 | - | CASSPPRGGTGELFF | TGTGCCAGCTCACCACCCAGGGGTGGCACCGGGGAGCTGTTTTTT
TRBJ2-1 | TRBD2 | TRBV2 | once | CASRPTSGGYNEQFF | TGTGCCAGCAGGCCAACTAGCGGGGGGTACAATGAGCAGTTCTTC
TRBJ2-5 | - | TRBV11-1 | - | CASSLDGTLGETQYF | TGTGCCAGCAGCTTAGACGGGACTCTTGGAGAGACCCAGTACTTC
TRBJ1-6 | TRBD1 | TRBV27 | - | CASSEDRGRGNSPLHF | TGTGCCAGCAGTGAAGACAGGGGGCGCGGTAATTCACCCCTCCACTTT
TRBJ2-7 | TRBD1 | TRBV18 | - | CASSPGQGAREQYF | TGTGCCAGCTCACCGGGACAGGGGGCGAGGGAGCAGTACTTC
TRBJ1-1 | - | TRBV30 | - | CAWSVYARNTEAFF | TGTGCCTGGAGTGTTTATGCGAGGAACACTGAAGCTTTCTTT
TRBJ1-1 | TRBD1 | TRBV6-2/TRBV6-3 | - | CASSGWDRGLKSAFF | TGTGCCAGCAGTGGGTGGGACAGGGGACTCAAGTCAGCTTTCTTT
TRBJ1-2 | - | TRBV15 | - | CATSVAPERYGYTF | TGTGCCACCAGTGTGGCGCCCGAGAGGTATGGCTACACCTTC
TRBJ2-2 | TRBD2 | TRBV7-6 | - | CASSLVGGGAIGELFF | TGTGCCAGCAGCTTAGTGGGCGGGGGAGCGATCGGGGAGCTGTTTTTT
TRBJ1-5 | - | TRBV19 | - | CASSIDLRDQPQHF | TGTGCCAGTAGTATAGATCTCAGGGATCAGCCCCAGCATTTT
TRBJ2-3 | - | TRBV4-3 | - | CASSPEVRVGAGDTQYF | TGCGCCAGCAGCCCGGAAGTAAGGGTAGGGGCTGGAGATACGCAGTATTTT
TRBJ2-5 | - | TRBV9 | - | CASSAEWGGLIQETQYF | TGTGCCAGCAGCGCCGAATGGGGGGGCCTCATACAAGAGACCCAGTACTTC
TRBJ2-2 | - | TRBV24-1 | - | CATSEWGESGITGELFF | TGTGCCACCAGTGAGTGGGGGGAGTCAGGGATTACCGGGGAGCTGTTTTTT
TRBJ2-5 | TRBD2 | TRBV10-3 | - | CAIASGLAQETQYF | TGTGCCATCGCGTCGGGACTAGCGCAAGAGACCCAGTACTTC
TRBJ2-1 | TRBD2 | TRBV7-2 | - | CASSLAGAGGYNEQFF | TGTGCCAGCAGCTTAGCGGGTGCGGGGGGGTACAATGAGCAGTTCTTC
TRBJ2-3 | - | TRBV24-1 | - | CATSDGGRTDTQYF | TGTGCCACCAGTGACGGGGGTCGCACAGATACGCAGTATTTT
TRBJ1-2 | TRBD1 | TRBV6-5 | - | CASSYSGTGSYGYTF | TGTGCCAGCAGTTATTCCGGGACAGGATCCTATGGCTACACCTTC
TRBJ2-7 | TRBD1 | TRBV6-1 | - | CASSEAGTGGNEQYF | TGTGCCAGCAGTGAAGCCGGGACAGGGGGTAACGAGCAGTACTTC
TRBJ1-4 | - | TRBV6-9 | - | CASKNNRGKLFF | TGTGCCAGCAAAAATAATCGAGGAAAACTGTTTTTT
TRBJ2-5 | TRBD2 | TRBV14 | - | CASSHRAGKETQYF | TGTGCCAGCAGCCACCGAGCGGGGAAAGAGACCCAGTACTTC
TRBJ1-6 | - | TRBV27 | - | CASSFAGTYNSPLHF | TGTGCCAGCAGTTTTGCCGGGACATACAATTCACCCCTCCACTTT
TRBJ1-6 | TRBD1 | TRBV28 | - | CASRVTGGSYNSPLHF | TGTGCCAGCAGAGTAACAGGGGGCTCCTATAATTCACCCCTCCACTTT
TRBJ2-3 | - | TRBV7-3 | - | CASSPDYTSTDTQYF | TGTGCCAGCAGCCCGGACTATACTAGCACAGATACGCAGTATTTT
TRBJ2-3 | - | TRBV7-3 | - | CASSPRLGATDTQYF | TGTGCCAGCAGTCCCCGGTTGGGGGCCACAGATACGCAGTATTTT
TRBJ2-1 | - | TRBV7-2 | - | CASSLEQVIRNEQFF | TGTGCCAGCAGCTTAGAACAGGTCATTAGGAATGAGCAGTTCTTC
TRBJ2-5 | - | TRBV6-5 | - | CASSSQGQQETQYF | TGTGCCAGCAGTTCGCAGGGGCAACAAGAGACCCAGTACTTC
TRBJ1-2 | TRBD1 | TRBV2 | once | CASSDFALTGVNYGYTF | TGTGCCAGCAGTGATTTCGCACTCACAGGGGTTAACTATGGCTACACCTTC
TRBJ1-2 | TRBD1 | TRBV11-2 | once | CASTPGQGTYGYTF | TGTGCCAGCACCCCGGGACAGGGGACCTATGGCTACACCTTC
TRBJ2-7 | TRBD1 | TRBV7-2 | - | CASRGQATYEQYF | TGTGCCAGCAGGGGACAGGCAACCTACGAGCAGTACTTC
TRBJ2-1 | - | TRBV19 | - | CASSIDRAGAYNEQFF | TGTGCCAGTAGTATAGATCGGGCGGGGGCTTACAATGAGCAGTTCTTC
TRBJ1-3 | - | TRBV11-2 | - | CASSPVRNTIYF | TGTGCCAGCAGCCCGGTCCGAAACACCATATATTTT
TRBJ1-5 | - | TRBV4-3 | - | CASSQGQGNQPQHF | TGCGCCAGCAGCCAAGGACAGGGCAATCAGCCCCAGCATTTT
TRBJ2-3 | - | TRBV3-1/TRBV3-2 | - | CASSQDPSTDTQYF | TGTGCCAGCAGCCAAGACCCTTCCACAGATACGCAGTATTTT
TRBJ1-1 | - | TRBV28 | - | CASRRALNTEAFF | TGTGCCAGTCGCAGGGCCCTGAACACTGAAGCTTTCTTT
TRBJ1-2 | TRBD1 | TRBV2 | - | CASRSQGASYGYTF | TGTGCCAGCAGGTCACAGGGGGCCAGCTATGGCTACACCTTC
TRBJ2-3 | - | TRBV7-9 | - | CASSQGSAGDTQYF | TGTGCCAGCAGCCAAGGATCAGCGGGAGATACGCAGTATTTT
TRBJ2-3 | TRBD2 | TRBV6-5 | - | CASSLADLTDTQYF | TGTGCCAGCAGTCTAGCGGACCTCACAGATACGCAGTATTTT
TRBJ2-7 | - | TRBV29-1 | - | CSVITAYEQYF | TGCAGCGTTATAACAGCCTACGAGCAGTACTTC
TRBJ1-6 | - | TRBV28 | - | CASSFRGRSPLHF | TGTGCCAGCAGTTTCAGGGGACGATCACCCCTCCACTTT
TRBJ1-1 | - | TRBV5-1 | - | CASSPDTAGTEAFF | TGCGCCAGCAGCCCCGACACGGCGGGCACTGAAGCTTTCTTT
TRBJ1-2 | - | TRBV28 | - | CASRGGGYGYTF | TGTGCCAGCCGTGGGGGGGGCTATGGCTACACCTTC
TRBJ1-2 | - | TRBV28 | once | CASRLNQANYGYTF | TGTGCCAGCAGGCTAAACCAGGCTAACTATGGCTACACCTTC
TRBJ2-5 | TRBD1 | TRBV19 | - | CASSIDSAGTGEETQYF | TGTGCCAGTAGTATAGATAGTGCCGGGACAGGGGAGGAGACCCAGTACTTC
TRBJ2-5 | - | TRBV27 | - | CASSARQAEETQYF | TGTGCCAGCAGTGCCCGACAGGCGGAAGAGACCCAGTACTTC
TRBJ2-7 | TRBD1 | TRBV7-2 | - | CASSPEGRQGKSSYEQYF | TGTGCCAGCAGCCCAGAGGGGCGACAGGGCAAGAGCTCCTACGAGCAGTACTTC
TRBJ2-4 | TRBD1 | TRBV7-2 | - | CATGQGAKNIQYF | TGTGCCACCGGACAGGGGGCCAAAAACATTCAGTACTTC
TRBJ2-7 | - | TRBV6-2/TRBV6-3 | - | CASSYYQGLRGNEQYF | TGTGCCAGCAGTTACTACCAGGGGCTGCGGGGGAACGAGCAGTACTTC
TRBJ2-5 | TRBD2 | TRBV4-1 | - | CASSQDRGSGAQETQYF | TGCGCCAGCAGCCAAGATCGTGGTAGCGGGGCTCAAGAGACCCAGTACTTC
TRBJ2-3 | - | TRBV7-3 | - | CASSLSSSPTDTQYF | TGTGCCAGCAGCTTATCATCTAGCCCCACAGATACGCAGTATTTT
TRBJ1-3 | - | TRBV18 | few | CASSPPGQSFSGNTIYF | TGTGCCAGCTCACCCCCGGGACAATCATTCTCTGGAAACACCATATATTTT
TRBJ1-2 | TRBD1 | TRBV15 | - | CATSRDRGQGDYTF | TGTGCCACCAGCAGAGATCGGGGGCAGGGGGACTACACCTTC
TRBJ2-7 | - | TRBV5-4 | - | CASSSPRGTYEQYF | TGTGCCAGCAGCTCTCCGAGGGGGACCTACGAGCAGTACTTC
TRBJ2-7 | TRBD1 | TRBV6-1 | few | CASSAPTGSANYEQYF | TGTGCCAGCAGTGCCCCGACAGGGAGCGCTAACTACGAGCAGTACTTC
TRBJ2-2 | TRBD2 | TRBV30 | - | CAGIGLAGALTGELFF | TGTGCCGGGATAGGACTAGCGGGGGCGCTCACCGGGGAGCTGTTTTTT
TRBJ2-5 | TRBD1 | TRBV15 | - | CATSREQGTGLRKTQYF | TGTGCCACCAGCAGAGAGCAAGGGACAGGTCTTCGAAAGACCCAGTACTTC
TRBJ1-4 | - | TRBV4-3 | - | CASSQDRGGRIEKLFF | TGCGCCAGCAGCCAAGATCGGGGAGGGAGGATTGAAAAACTGTTTTTT
TRBJ1-2 | - | TRBV2 | - | CASSERAVYYGYTF | TGTGCCAGCAGTGAGAGGGCAGTCTACTATGGCTACACCTTC
TRBJ2-7 | TRBD2 | TRBV13 | - | CASSWRLAGGTLYEQYF | TGTGCCAGCAGCTGGAGACTAGCGGGGGGGACCCTCTACGAGCAGTACTTC
TRBJ1-2 | - | TRBV18 | - | CASSLDRNYGYTF | TGTGCCAGCTCACTAGACAGGAACTATGGCTACACCTTC
TRBJ2-3 | - | TRBV3-1/TRBV3-2 | - | CASSQGPGEVGTDTQYF | TGTGCCAGCAGCCAGGGCCCAGGGGAAGTCGGCACAGATACGCAGTATTTT